This is a list of T cell receptor beta chains from one sample in a study of blood T cell repertoires in COVID-19. The table came from immunoSEQ multiplex PCR; TCRdb's copy has only in-frame clones and leaves some out. This table holds tens of thousands of clones, 80% found once. Sequencing was performed on peripheral blood. The receptors here all came from a human donor in a cohort sampled during active COVID-19. CDR3s include the opening cysteine and the closing phenylalanine or tryptophan. The order of the fields is CDR3 length, clone size, J gene, V gene, D gene, CDR3 DNA, CDR3 protein. The D gene is left open where the match is weak. The size field is filled for only some rows; it gives once, few, many or a size class.

len: 12
abundance: -
j_gene: TRBJ2-1
v_gene: TRBV28
d_gene: -
CDR3nt: TGTGCCAGCAGTTCAACTAGGCTTGAGCAGTTCTTC
CDR3aa: CASSSTRLEQFF

len: 12
abundance: -
j_gene: TRBJ2-5
v_gene: TRBV3-1/TRBV3-2
d_gene: -
CDR3nt: TGTGCCAGCAGCCACGGAGGAGAGACCCAGTACTTC
CDR3aa: CASSHGGETQYF

len: 13
abundance: once
j_gene: TRBJ1-1
v_gene: TRBV6-5
d_gene: TRBD1
CDR3nt: TGTGCCAGCACGGGGACAGGGAACACTGAAGCTTTCTTT
CDR3aa: CASTGTGNTEAFF

len: 17
abundance: -
j_gene: TRBJ1-1
v_gene: TRBV19
d_gene: TRBD1
CDR3nt: TGTGCCAGTAGTCCCAGCGGAGCGGGCAGGGGGGTCACTGAAGCTTTCTTT
CDR3aa: CASSPSGAGRGVTEAFF

len: 15
abundance: -
j_gene: TRBJ2-3
v_gene: TRBV7-9
d_gene: -
CDR3nt: TGTGCCAGCAGCTCAATGGGACTGAACACAGATACGCAGTATTTT
CDR3aa: CASSSMGLNTDTQYF

len: 15
abundance: -
j_gene: TRBJ2-3
v_gene: TRBV5-6
d_gene: TRBD2
CDR3nt: TGTGCCAGCAGCCAAGGGACTAGCGTGCGGGGTACGCAGTATTTT
CDR3aa: CASSQGTSVRGTQYF

len: 14
abundance: -
j_gene: TRBJ1-5
v_gene: TRBV7-2
d_gene: -
CDR3nt: TGTGCCAGCAGCTTGCAGAATAGCAATCAGCCCCAGCATTTT
CDR3aa: CASSLQNSNQPQHF

len: 16
abundance: -
j_gene: TRBJ2-7
v_gene: TRBV5-1
d_gene: -
CDR3nt: TGCGCCAGCAGCCCCTCCCGGGACTTGATTTCCTACGAGCAGTACTTC
CDR3aa: CASSPSRDLISYEQYF

len: 15
abundance: -
j_gene: TRBJ2-5
v_gene: TRBV5-1
d_gene: TRBD1
CDR3nt: TGCGCCAGCAGCTTGTTTGGGACAGCTCAAGAGACCCAGTACTTC
CDR3aa: CASSLFGTAQETQYF

len: 17
abundance: few
j_gene: TRBJ1-1
v_gene: TRBV4-2
d_gene: -
CDR3nt: TGTGCCAGCAGCCAAGAAAAATTCGGACAACCGAACACTGAAGCTTTCTTT
CDR3aa: CASSQEKFGQPNTEAFF

len: 11
abundance: -
j_gene: TRBJ1-1
v_gene: TRBV3-1/TRBV3-2
d_gene: -
CDR3nt: TGTGCCAGCAGGGGGGGCACTGAAGCTTTCTTT
CDR3aa: CASRGGTEAFF

len: 15
abundance: few
j_gene: TRBJ2-1
v_gene: TRBV19
d_gene: TRBD2
CDR3nt: TGTGCCAGTAGTGCGGAGCGGGAGATGTTCGATGAGCAGTTCTTC
CDR3aa: CASSAEREMFDEQFF

len: 15
abundance: -
j_gene: TRBJ1-1
v_gene: TRBV30
d_gene: -
CDR3nt: TGTGCCTGGAGTTCAAGGACAGCATCGAACACTGAAGCTTTCTTT
CDR3aa: CAWSSRTASNTEAFF

len: 9
abundance: -
j_gene: TRBJ2-1
v_gene: TRBV7-9
d_gene: -
CDR3nt: TGTGCCAGCCCTGATGAGCAGTTCTTC
CDR3aa: CASPDEQFF

len: 14
abundance: -
j_gene: TRBJ1-1
v_gene: TRBV9
d_gene: TRBD1
CDR3nt: TGTGCCAGCAGCGCCTCGGACAGGGGGTATGAAGCTTTCTTT
CDR3aa: CASSASDRGYEAFF

len: 14
abundance: -
j_gene: TRBJ2-1
v_gene: TRBV30
d_gene: -
CDR3nt: TGTGCCTGGAGTTTGGGCGGGGACTACAATGAGCAGTTCTTC
CDR3aa: CAWSLGGDYNEQFF

len: 13
abundance: few
j_gene: TRBJ1-1
v_gene: TRBV15
d_gene: -
CDR3nt: TGTGCCACCCGGGATCAAATGAACACTGAAGCTTTCTTT
CDR3aa: CATRDQMNTEAFF

len: 15
abundance: -
j_gene: TRBJ2-6
v_gene: TRBV7-9
d_gene: TRBD1
CDR3nt: TGTGCCAGCAGACCACCACAGGGGTGGGCCAACGTCCTGACTTTC
CDR3aa: CASRPPQGWANVLTF

len: 15
abundance: medium-sized
j_gene: TRBJ2-3
v_gene: TRBV5-4
d_gene: -
CDR3nt: TGTGCCAGCAGCTTTCTTATGACAGACACAGATACGCAGTATTTT
CDR3aa: CASSFLMTDTDTQYF

len: 16
abundance: -
j_gene: TRBJ2-3
v_gene: TRBV7-2
d_gene: TRBD2
CDR3nt: TGTGCCAGCAGCCTAGGGACTAGCGGGGGACAGGGGACGCAGTATTTT
CDR3aa: CASSLGTSGGQGTQYF

len: 17
abundance: -
j_gene: TRBJ2-5
v_gene: TRBV4-2
d_gene: -
CDR3nt: TGTGCCAGCAGCCAGGTTCTGAGGTGGGGCGGCGGTCAGACCCAGTACTTC
CDR3aa: CASSQVLRWGGGQTQYF

len: 15
abundance: -
j_gene: TRBJ2-7
v_gene: TRBV7-2
d_gene: TRBD1
CDR3nt: TGTGCCAGCAGCTTAGCGGGACAGGGCCCATACGAGCAGTACTTC
CDR3aa: CASSLAGQGPYEQYF

len: 15
abundance: -
j_gene: TRBJ2-3
v_gene: TRBV6-4
d_gene: TRBD1
CDR3nt: TGTGCCACCAAACAGGGGGCGCGAGACACAGATACGCAGTATTTT
CDR3aa: CATKQGARDTDTQYF

len: 13
abundance: -
j_gene: TRBJ1-1
v_gene: TRBV30
d_gene: -
CDR3nt: TGTGCCTGGAGTGTACAGGGCCAGGGATCGGCTTTCTTT
CDR3aa: CAWSVQGQGSAFF

len: 16
abundance: once
j_gene: TRBJ2-4
v_gene: TRBV7-2
d_gene: TRBD2
CDR3nt: TGTGCCAGCAGCCTATTAGCGGGGCCGGGGCAAAACATTCAGTACTTC
CDR3aa: CASSLLAGPGQNIQYF

len: 15
abundance: -
j_gene: TRBJ1-5
v_gene: TRBV19
d_gene: -
CDR3nt: TGTGCCAGTATACCAGGACAGTTAAGCAATCAGCCCCAGCATTTT
CDR3aa: CASIPGQLSNQPQHF

len: 16
abundance: -
j_gene: TRBJ2-1
v_gene: TRBV13
d_gene: TRBD2
CDR3nt: TGTGCCAGCACTCCCCCCTCCAGCGGGAGGGCCAATGAGCAGTTCTTC
CDR3aa: CASTPPSSGRANEQFF

len: 17
abundance: -
j_gene: TRBJ2-3
v_gene: TRBV19
d_gene: TRBD2
CDR3nt: TGTGCCAGTACCATGGGTAGCGGGAGTAGGAGCACAGATACGCAGTATTTT
CDR3aa: CASTMGSGSRSTDTQYF

len: 17
abundance: -
j_gene: TRBJ2-3
v_gene: TRBV24-1
d_gene: TRBD2
CDR3nt: TGTGCCACCAGTGAGCCCAAATCCGGGACTAGCGGCGATACGCAGTATTTT
CDR3aa: CATSEPKSGTSGDTQYF

len: 14
abundance: -
j_gene: TRBJ2-1
v_gene: TRBV5-1
d_gene: -
CDR3nt: TGCGCCAGCAGCTTGGATGAGTCCTACAATGAGCAGTTCTTC
CDR3aa: CASSLDESYNEQFF

len: 14
abundance: -
j_gene: TRBJ2-1
v_gene: TRBV5-1
d_gene: TRBD2
CDR3nt: TGCGCCAGCAGCTCGGTCCGGGGGGGCACTGAGCAGTTCTTC
CDR3aa: CASSSVRGGTEQFF

len: 17
abundance: few
j_gene: TRBJ2-3
v_gene: TRBV4-2
d_gene: TRBD2
CDR3nt: TGTGCCAGCAGCCAAGATGGAGCAGCGGGGGGGGGCGATACGCAGTATTTT
CDR3aa: CASSQDGAAGGGDTQYF

len: 16
abundance: -
j_gene: TRBJ2-3
v_gene: TRBV9
d_gene: TRBD2
CDR3nt: TGTGCCAGCAGCGTCATCGGCGGGGGGGGGACAGATACGCAGTATTTT
CDR3aa: CASSVIGGGGTDTQYF

len: 15
abundance: -
j_gene: TRBJ2-2
v_gene: TRBV5-1
d_gene: -
CDR3nt: TGCGCCAGCAGCTTTCTGGGGGGAAGGACCGGGGAGCTGTTTTTT
CDR3aa: CASSFLGGRTGELFF

len: 15
abundance: -
j_gene: TRBJ2-3
v_gene: TRBV6-5
d_gene: TRBD2
CDR3nt: TGTGCCAGCAGTAGGGGACTAGCCCTTGCGGATACGCAGTATTTT
CDR3aa: CASSRGLALADTQYF

len: 13
abundance: -
j_gene: TRBJ1-1
v_gene: TRBV19
d_gene: -
CDR3nt: TGTGCCAGTAGTATGGGACAGAACACTGAAGCTTTCTTT
CDR3aa: CASSMGQNTEAFF

len: 15
abundance: -
j_gene: TRBJ2-5
v_gene: TRBV7-6
d_gene: TRBD2
CDR3nt: TGTGCCAGCAGCGTCCAACTAGCGGGGGTTAAGACCCAGTACTTC
CDR3aa: CASSVQLAGVKTQYF

len: 13
abundance: -
j_gene: TRBJ1-5
v_gene: TRBV5-6
d_gene: -
CDR3nt: TGTGCCAGCAGCCCCAAGGGGTACGACACCCAGCATTTT
CDR3aa: CASSPKGYDTQHF

len: 14
abundance: -
j_gene: TRBJ2-2
v_gene: TRBV5-1
d_gene: TRBD2
CDR3nt: TGCGCCAGCAGCTTGCGGGGGGAGAATAGGGAGCTGTTTTTT
CDR3aa: CASSLRGENRELFF

len: 15
abundance: -
j_gene: TRBJ2-5
v_gene: TRBV7-9
d_gene: -
CDR3nt: TGTGCCAGCAGTTCTACCTCAGGGGCTGGAGAGACCCAGTACTTC
CDR3aa: CASSSTSGAGETQYF

len: 15
abundance: -
j_gene: TRBJ2-3
v_gene: TRBV7-6
d_gene: TRBD2
CDR3nt: TGTGCCAGCAGCTTAGCCAGCGGGAGCGCAGATACGCAGTATTTT
CDR3aa: CASSLASGSADTQYF

len: 15
abundance: -
j_gene: TRBJ2-1
v_gene: TRBV27
d_gene: TRBD2
CDR3nt: TGTGCCAGCAGTCCACTAGCGGGAGGTTACAATGAGCAGTTCTTC
CDR3aa: CASSPLAGGYNEQFF

len: 16
abundance: once
j_gene: TRBJ2-5
v_gene: TRBV3-1/TRBV3-2
d_gene: TRBD2
CDR3nt: TGTGCCAGCAGCCAATCCCTCGGACTAGCCGGTGAGACCCAGTACTTC
CDR3aa: CASSQSLGLAGETQYF

len: 15
abundance: -
j_gene: TRBJ2-7
v_gene: TRBV6-5
d_gene: -
CDR3nt: TGTGCCAGCAGTTTCCGAGGACTAATGGTGGATCCGCAGTACTTC
CDR3aa: CASSFRGLMVDPQYF

len: 17
abundance: -
j_gene: TRBJ2-3
v_gene: TRBV9
d_gene: -
CDR3nt: TGTGCCAGCAGCGTAGAACTAGGACCCGCGGGGTCAGATACGCAGTATTTT
CDR3aa: CASSVELGPAGSDTQYF

len: 15
abundance: few
j_gene: TRBJ1-6
v_gene: TRBV9
d_gene: -
CDR3nt: TGTGCCAGCAGCCCCTCCCGGGGTATCAACTCACCCCTCCACTTT
CDR3aa: CASSPSRGINSPLHF

len: 15
abundance: -
j_gene: TRBJ2-7
v_gene: TRBV2
d_gene: -
CDR3nt: TGTGCCAGCAGTGAAGTACGACAGGAGTCCTACGAGCAGTACTTC
CDR3aa: CASSEVRQESYEQYF

len: 16
abundance: -
j_gene: TRBJ1-1
v_gene: TRBV19
d_gene: -
CDR3nt: TGTGCCAGTAGTATAGATTTCCCCCTTCGGGGCACTGAAGCTTTCTTT
CDR3aa: CASSIDFPLRGTEAFF

len: 15
abundance: -
j_gene: TRBJ2-5
v_gene: TRBV27
d_gene: -
CDR3nt: TGTGCCAGCAGCCTATCCAGGGCTCCCCAAGAGACCCAGTACTTC
CDR3aa: CASSLSRAPQETQYF

len: 15
abundance: few
j_gene: TRBJ1-6
v_gene: TRBV25-1
d_gene: -
CDR3nt: TGTGCCAGCAGTGACAGGGTACCTTTTAATTCACCCCTCCACTTT
CDR3aa: CASSDRVPFNSPLHF

len: 14
abundance: -
j_gene: TRBJ2-1
v_gene: TRBV30
d_gene: TRBD1
CDR3nt: TGTGCCTGGAGTGTAGGGACAGCCTACAATGAGCAGTTCTTC
CDR3aa: CAWSVGTAYNEQFF

len: 13
abundance: -
j_gene: TRBJ1-1
v_gene: TRBV27
d_gene: -
CDR3nt: TGTGCCAGCAGTTTTAGGCAGGGGCCAGAAGCTTTCTTT
CDR3aa: CASSFRQGPEAFF

len: 14
abundance: -
j_gene: TRBJ1-5
v_gene: TRBV19
d_gene: TRBD1
CDR3nt: TGTGCCAGTAGTACCACAGGGGGCGGTCAGCCCCAGCATTTT
CDR3aa: CASSTTGGGQPQHF

len: 16
abundance: many
j_gene: TRBJ2-3
v_gene: TRBV4-3
d_gene: -
CDR3nt: TGCGCCAGCAGCCAAGATCCCCACCTACCCATGAATACGCAGTATTTT
CDR3aa: CASSQDPHLPMNTQYF

len: 17
abundance: -
j_gene: TRBJ2-4
v_gene: TRBV2
d_gene: TRBD2
CDR3nt: TGTGCCAGCAGTGGGCTAGCGGGGGTCCTAGCCAAAAACATTCAGTACTTC
CDR3aa: CASSGLAGVLAKNIQYF

len: 14
abundance: -
j_gene: TRBJ1-1
v_gene: TRBV5-6
d_gene: TRBD1
CDR3nt: TGTGCCAGCAGCGACACAGGGGTCAACACTGAAGCTTTCTTT
CDR3aa: CASSDTGVNTEAFF

len: 14
abundance: -
j_gene: TRBJ1-1
v_gene: TRBV4-2
d_gene: -
CDR3nt: TGTGCCAGCAGCCGGGAATTGGGGGGAACTGAAGCTTTCTTT
CDR3aa: CASSRELGGTEAFF

len: 12
abundance: -
j_gene: TRBJ1-2
v_gene: TRBV19
d_gene: -
CDR3nt: TGTGCCAGTAGTATAGCGTACTATGGCTACACCTTC
CDR3aa: CASSIAYYGYTF

len: 15
abundance: -
j_gene: TRBJ1-5
v_gene: TRBV21-1
d_gene: -
CDR3nt: TGTGCCAGCAGCTCCAGAGGGACAGGGAGCCAGCCCCAGCATTTT
CDR3aa: CASSSRGTGSQPQHF